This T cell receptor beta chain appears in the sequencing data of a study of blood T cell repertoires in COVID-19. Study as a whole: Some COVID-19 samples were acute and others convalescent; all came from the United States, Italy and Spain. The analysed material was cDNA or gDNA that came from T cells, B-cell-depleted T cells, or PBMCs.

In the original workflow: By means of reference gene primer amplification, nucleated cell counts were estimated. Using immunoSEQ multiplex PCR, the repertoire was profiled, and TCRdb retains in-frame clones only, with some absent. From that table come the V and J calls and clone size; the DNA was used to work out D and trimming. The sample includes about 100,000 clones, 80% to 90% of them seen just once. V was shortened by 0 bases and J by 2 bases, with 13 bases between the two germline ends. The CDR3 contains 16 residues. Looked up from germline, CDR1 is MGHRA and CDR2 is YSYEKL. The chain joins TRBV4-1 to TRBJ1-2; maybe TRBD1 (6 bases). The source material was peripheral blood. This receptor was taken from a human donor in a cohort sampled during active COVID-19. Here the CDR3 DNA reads TGCGCCAGCAGCCAAGATCCAGGGGCCTTAAACTATGGCTACACCTTC. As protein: CASSQDPGALNYGYTF.